The clone carrying this T cell receptor (beta chain) came up many times. Its antigen remains unknown. V was shortened by 1 base and J by 6 bases, with 4 bases between the two germline ends. The germline V gene has CDR1 LGHDT and CDR2 YNNKEL (reference sequence). The CDR3 covers 11 residues. A second PCR, run for about 7 to 11 cycles, used a sample-barcoded 5' primer plus a J-beta primer mix. Every cDNA molecule carried a tag from a template-switch adaptor bearing 12 random nucleotides. One entry per CDR3 protein results from TCRdb running MiXCR on the 5' RACE reads. This table holds some 1,500,000 distinct CDR3 sequences, 40% to 45% found once. The data derive from a study of blood T cells in healthy people across ages. Study-wide results and limits: Diversity of TCR beta correlated strongly with naive T cell percentage. PBMCs went unsorted, and a conclusive naive versus antigen-experienced comparison was therefore prevented. Diversity figures derived from one million T cells were judged to underestimate the true value.

The TCR was taken from a woman younger than 30 in good health. Sequenced sample: blood. V is TRBV3-1 and J is TRBJ2-7; D is unresolved. CDR3 DNA: TGTGCCAGCAGCCAAGCGTCCGAGCAGTACTTC. Encoded protein: CASSQASEQYF.